This T cell receptor beta chain was found in a study of T cells in women clearing cervical HPV infection. Study summary: Controls' single incident HPV16 infection cleared within 12 months without precancer. Controls gave blood once infection was undetectable; cases at lesion identification. Case blood was drawn a median about 160 days after lesion detection.

Data came from immunoSEQ multiplex PCR; TCRdb stores just in-frame clones and leaves some out. Recorded for this sample: about 16,000 clones. The CDR3 has 19 amino acids. In germline, CDR1 is SNHLY, CDR2 FYNNEI. General observations from the study: Controls had more TRBV6-7 (0.16%) than cases (about 0.11%).

With respect to this clone: Its antigen is still unknown. The DNA ends 3 residues before the CDR3 does, and the rest of the CDR3 is filled in from the germline J gene.

V is TRBV2 and J is TRBJ2-2; a weak D match, TRBD1 (7 bases). The source is a woman between 18 and 70 years old with a cervical HPV16 infection that either progressed to CIN3+ or cleared (not recorded which). Sequencing used blood buffy coat. This chain's CDR3 is CATMGGRGLPSSGANVLFF. The covered CDR3 bases are TGTGCCACCATGGGGGGCAGGGGGTTACCCAGCTCTGGGGCCAACGTG.